This TCR beta chain was identified during a study of cytomegalovirus exposure and HLA in healthy donors. V gave up 4 bases and J gave up 3 bases, with 6 bases separating them. Germline assignment: CDR1 LNHDA and CDR2 SQIVND (reference sequence). The CDR3 has 13 residues. As concerns this clone: Its antigen is unidentified.

Study-level findings and limits: Most TCR sequences proved rare, with some public TCRs found in many donors.

Both 60 Vbeta primers and 13 Jbeta primers went into the PCR. Some clones are missing from TCRdb's copy, which holds only in-frame ones; the method was immunoSEQ multiplex PCR. The table records roughly 200,000 clones, 77% of them present only once. The TCR sequence derives from a woman in her sixties or seventies in good health and CMV-seropositive. This rearrangement joins TRBV19 to TRBJ2-2, with D perhaps matching TRBD1 (6 bases). The material sequenced was PBMCs. Written as DNA, the CDR3 is TGTGCCAGTAGTAAGGGGGACACCGGGGAGCTGTTTTTT. Its translation is CASSKGDTGELFF.